These 20 T cell receptor beta chains were all obtained from the same sample, sequenced in a study of blood T cell repertoires in COVID-19. Clones were sequenced by immunoSEQ multiplex PCR, and TCRdb holds only the in-frame ones, with some missing. The top ten hold more than 1.1% of the sample, which has 250,000 to 350,000 clones, approximately 84% seen once. Sequencing was done on a sample of peripheral blood. These receptors all come from a human donor with COVID-19, enrolled during active disease. The donor label of this sample is uncertain.

The V gene is TRBV28, the J gene TRBJ2-7; weak D call: TRBD2 (5 bases). CDR1 and CDR2 (germline): MDHEN, SYDVKM. Trimming stripped 4 bases from V and 3 bases from J, with 10 bases between. The CDR3 is 13 amino acids. CDR3 amino acids: CASSSVGSYEQYF. The CDR3 nucleotides read TGTGCCAGCAGTTCTGTTGGGAGCTACGAGCAGTACTTC.

CDR3 bases: TGTGCCAGCGCACGGGACACCCGGGGTTTCGACGAGCAGTACTTC. This translates into CASARDTRGFDEQYF. This rearrangement joins TRBV11-2 to TRBJ2-7, with a tentative D call TRBD1 (6 bases). In germline, CDR1 is SGHAT, CDR2 FQNNGV. The V end was cut by 8 bases, the J end by 5 bases, with 22 bases between. The CDR3 runs 15 residues.

This sequence joins TRBV30 and TRBJ2-3; TRBD1 matches 8 bases. The germline CDR1 and CDR2 sequences are GTSNPN and SVGIG (reference sequence). The CDR3 length is 15 residues. V shed 1 base, J shed 1 base, and the junction held 4 bases outside the gene matches. CDR3 protein: CAWSAGQGRTDTQYF. CDR3 bases: TGTGCCTGGAGTGCTGGACAGGGACGCACAGATACGCAGTATTTT. The full variable domain, completed using reference TRBV30 and TRBJ2-3, is SQTIHQWPATLVQPVGSPLSLECTVEGTSNPNLYWYRQAAGRGLQLLFYSVGIGQISSEVPQNLSASRPQDRQFILSSKKLLLSDSGFYLCAWSAGQGRTDTQYFGPGTRLTVL.

The chain has TRBV7-2 and TRBJ2-1, with 7 positions matching TRBD2. J was trimmed by 4 bases and V by 4 bases; bases with no gene match: 7. Germline loops: CDR1 SGHTA, CDR2 FQGNSA. CDR3 length: 15 amino acids. CDR3 in amino acids: CASSSRSSGYNEQFF. Written as DNA, the CDR3 is TGTGCCAGCAGCTCCCGGAGTAGCGGGTACAATGAGCAGTTCTTC.

Here the CDR3 reads CASSWGQGAFEQYF. CDR3 nucleotide sequence: TGTGCCAGCAGTTGGGGACAGGGGGCGTTCGAGCAGTACTTC. The V call is TRBV6-5, the J call TRBJ2-7; 12 nucleotides agree with TRBD1. The CDR3 contains 14 residues. The V gene end was trimmed by 4 bases and the J gene end by 6 bases; junction bases not matched to a gene: 4. Germline V gene sequence: CDR1 MNHEY, CDR2 SVGAGI.

This clone was detected only once. The chain has TRBV28 and TRBJ1-4; a weak D match, TRBD1 (6 bases). CDR3 length equals 17 residues. With 2 bases removed from V and 6 bases from J, the gap between germline ends came to 19 bases. Germline V CDR1 and CDR2: MDHEN, SYDVKM. The CDR3 region has the DNA TGTGCCAGCAGTTTACCGCCATACAGGGTTGCGGATGAAAAACTGTTTTTT. Protein sequence: CASSLPPYRVADEKLFF.

In this sample, this clone turned up once. The CDR3 here is CSAREAYGYTF. The DNA of the CDR3 is TGCAGTGCTAGAGAAGCCTATGGCTACACCTTC. The V and J genes are TRBV20-1 and TRBJ1-2, with unresolved D. The germline V gene has CDR1 DFQATT and CDR2 SNEGSKA (reference sequence). V lost 0 bases to trimming and J lost 4 bases, with 3 bases between them. This CDR3 comprises 11 residues.

The chain uses TRBV29-1 and TRBJ1-4, with 9 bases aligning to TRBD1. The CDR3 consists of 13 residues. J was trimmed by 7 bases and V by 6 bases; bases with no gene match: 6. Germline CDR1 and CDR2: SQVTM and ANQGSEA. The CDR3 loop reads CSVQGASFEKLFF. The CDR3 region has the DNA TGCAGCGTACAGGGGGCTTCTTTTGAAAAACTGTTTTTT. The complete variable domain, with remaining parts taken from reference TRBV29-1 and TRBJ1-4, reads SAVISQKPSRDICQRGTSLTIQCQVDSQVTMMFWYRQQPGQSLTLIATANQGSEATYESGFVIDKFPISRPNLTFSTLTVSNMSPEDSSIYLCSVQGASFEKLFFGSGTQLSVL.

The rearrangement links TRBV6-5 to TRBJ2-1; possible D gene TRBD1, 6 bases. CDR3 length: 14 amino acids. Trimming left V 6 bases short and J 7 bases short, with 16 bases between. The germline gives CDR1 MNHEY, CDR2 SVGAGI. The CDR3 protein is CASSQGWANNEQFF. CDR3 bases: TGTGCCAGCAGCCAGGGGTGGGCTAATAATGAGCAGTTCTTC.

V is TRBV30 and J is TRBJ1-6, with D perhaps TRBD1 (5 bases). The CDR3 totals 13 residues. The V and J ends lost 4 bases and 7 bases respectively, with 11 bases between them. The V gene's germline CDR1 is GTSNPN and CDR2 SVGIG (reference sequence). The CDR3 here is CAWMLDRNSPLHF. CDR3 DNA: TGTGCCTGGATGTTAGACAGAAATTCACCCCTCCACTTT.

This chain links TRBV15 with TRBJ2-7; TRBD1 agrees at 7 bases. The CDR3 totals 15 residues. CDR1 and CDR2 (germline): LNHNV, YYDKDF (reference sequence). V trimming: 3 bases; J trimming: 3 bases; junction bases outside the gene matches: 8. CDR3 bases: TGTGCCACCAGCAGCCTCCGGGACAGCCTCTACGAGCAGTACTTC. This sequence encodes CATSSLRDSLYEQYF.

This clone was seen once. The rearrangement links TRBV9 to TRBJ1-2, with a tentative D call TRBD1 (6 bases). In germline, CDR1 is SGDLS, CDR2 YYNGEE. The CDR3 spans 16 residues. V lost 0 bases to trimming and J lost 6 bases, with 18 bases between them. In nucleotides, the CDR3 is TGTGCCAGCAGCGTAGATCTATCGGGGCAGGGGAATGGCTACACCTTC. This gives the protein CASSVDLSGQGNGYTF.

The V and J genes are TRBV28 and TRBJ2-1; the D is unclear. Germline loops: CDR1 MDHEN, CDR2 SYDVKM. This CDR3 contains 12 residues. Trimming shortened V by 5 bases and J by 4 bases, and 6 bases separated the two germline ends. In DNA, the CDR3 is TGTGCCAGCAGTAGGCGGTACAATGAGCAGTTCTTC. It translates to CASSRRYNEQFF.

The chain joins TRBV5-4 to TRBJ2-7; 9 nucleotides match TRBD1. Per germline, CDR1 SGHNT and CDR2 YYREEE (reference sequence). The V gene end was trimmed by 0 bases and the J gene end by 3 bases; junction bases not matched to a gene: 4. CDR3 length equals 15 residues. The CDR3 DNA reads as TGTGCCAGCAGCTTGGGGACAGGGGATTACTACGAGCAGTACTTC. It specifies CASSLGTGDYYEQYF. Using reference TRBV5-4 and TRBJ2-7 for the parts outside the CDR3, the full variable domain is ETGVTQSPTHLIKTRGQQVTLRCSSQSGHNTVSWYQQALGQGPQFIFQYYREEENGRGNFPPRFSGLQFPNYSSELNVNALELDDSALYLCASSLGTGDYYEQYFGPGTRLTVT.

This sequence joins TRBV6-6 and TRBJ1-2; D is perhaps TRBD1 (6 bases). V lost 4 bases and J lost 5, with 8 bases in between. From germline, CDR1 is MNHNY and CDR2 SVGAGI (reference sequence). The CDR3 runs 12 residues. The CDR3 is CASSSTGYGYTF. Written as DNA, the CDR3 is TGTGCCAGCAGTTCCACAGGGTATGGCTACACCTTC.

This clone was seen only once. The genes are TRBV5-1 and TRBJ2-7, with 8 bases identical to TRBD2. Germline V lookup: CDR1 SGHRS, CDR2 YFSETQ. Trimming at V came to 1 base and at J to 3 bases, leaving 3 bases not matched to a gene. The length of the CDR3 is 14 residues. The CDR3 DNA reads TGCGCCAGCAGCTTGTTTAGCGGGAACTACGAGCAGTACTTC. It codes for CASSLFSGNYEQYF.

The chain has TRBV9 and TRBJ2-1; no firm D call. The V end lost 3 bases, the J end lost 7 bases, and 11 bases lay between the germline ends. Germline CDR1 reads SGDLS; CDR2 reads YYNGEE. The CDR3 spans 13 residues. CDR3 coding DNA: TGTGCCAGCAGCGCCCGGGTAGAGAATGAGCAGTTCTTC. Translating gives CASSARVENEQFF.

The chain uses TRBV19 and TRBJ1-1, with D unclear. The V end lost 5 bases, the J end lost 1 base, and 11 bases lay between the germline ends. The CDR3 contains 14 residues. Germline CDR1 and CDR2: LNHDA and SQIVND (reference sequence). This CDR3 is CASSLRRGNTEAFF. The CDR3 coding sequence is TGTGCCAGTAGTCTCCGGCGGGGGAACACTGAAGCTTTCTTT.

The V call is TRBV11-1, the J call TRBJ2-5; TRBD1 matches at 8 bases. The CDR3 consists of 15 residues. The germline gives CDR1 SGHAT, CDR2 FQDESV (reference sequence). V gave up 3 bases and J gave up 1 base; unmatched junction bases: 4. CDR3: CASSFLGQAQETQYF. CDR3 sequence (DNA): TGTGCCAGCAGCTTTCTGGGACAGGCCCAAGAGACCCAGTACTTC.

This chain links TRBV19 with TRBJ2-7; possible D gene TRBD1, 5 bases. Germline lookup yields CDR1 LNHDA and CDR2 SQIVND (reference sequence). V lost 9 bases to trimming and J lost 4 bases, with 13 bases between them. CDR3 length equals 12 residues. The CDR3 nucleotides read TGTGCCAGCTCCAGGGCACGGTACGAGCAGTACTTC. The encoded protein is CASSRARYEQYF.